This T cell receptor (beta chain) appears in the sequencing data of a study of CD8+ T cells in alopecia areata. Study details: Tofacitinib therapy lasting 6 to 18 months was followed by 6 months off drug. The authors scored treated patients' severity by affected scalp percentage. The study, taken as a whole, reports: Clonality in lesional scalp, especially alopecia totalis/universalis, exceeded that of normal scalp.

cDNA prepared by RNA extraction and subsequent reverse transcription served as the template for sequencing. Sequencing was performed with immunoSEQ multiplex PCR; in TCRdb, only in-frame clones are kept and a portion is missing. The top ten hold approximately 14% of the sample, which has over 150,000 clones, 60% seen once. About this clone itself: Its antigen is not known.

As for treatment: oral pan-JAK inhibitor, 5-10 mg twice daily. Sorted out of PBMCs were CD4+ T cells and CD8+ T cells. Specimen: CD4+ T cells sorted from blood, collected at week 24, from a patient treated with tofacitinib. This receptor was obtained from a human donor with alopecia areata.

This CDR3 is CASSLHTGELFF. The DNA of the CDR3 is TGCGCCAGCAGCTTACACACCGGGGAGCTGTTTTTT. The chain links TRBV5-1 to TRBJ2-2; the D is unclear. Per the germline V gene, CDR1 is SGHRS and CDR2 is YFSETQ. The V end was cut by 2 bases, the J end by 3 bases, with 2 bases between. The CDR3 sequence is 12 residues long. Together with reference TRBV5-1 and TRBJ2-2, the CDR3 gives the full variable domain: KAGVTQTPRYLIKTRGQQVTLSCSPISGHRSVSWYQQTPGQGLQFLFEYFSETQRNKGNFPGRFSGRQFSNSRSEMNVSTLELGDSALYLCASSLHTGELFFGEGSRLTVL.